A single T cell receptor beta chain is shown here with its context. Its antigen is currently unknown. CDR3 length: 16 residues. V gave up 5 bases and J gave up 5 bases; unmatched junction bases: 7. Per the germline V gene, CDR1 is SEHNR and CDR2 is FQNEAQ (reference sequence). Measured with immunoSEQ multiplex PCR; TCRdb has only the in-frame clones, and not every one. The table includes about 73,000 clones, roughly 78% detected once. These data are taken from a study of T cell repertoires and HLA-DP antigens. The sample comprised CD4+ T cells from PBMCs. The TCR was taken from a man in his 60s in good health and CMV-seronegative. The V and J genes are TRBV7-9 and TRBJ2-2, with 11 positions matching TRBD1. The CDR3 loop is CASSAWTGGATGELFF. CDR3 in DNA: TGTGCCAGCAGCGCATGGACAGGGGGCGCAACCGGGGAGCTGTTTTTT. Full variable domain (remainder filled in from reference TRBV7-9 and TRBJ2-2): DTGVSQNPRHKITKRGQNVTFRCDPISEHNRLYWYRQTLGQGPEFLTYFQNEAQLEKSRLLSDRFSAERPKGSFSTLEIQRTEQGDSAMYLCASSAWTGGATGELFFGEGSRLTVL.